Presented here are 25 T cell receptor beta chains from one specimen sequenced in a study of blood T cell repertoires in COVID-19. Measured with immunoSEQ multiplex PCR; TCRdb has only the in-frame clones, and not every one. The data show about 140,000 clones, about 87% seen once. Sequencing was performed on peripheral blood. The receptors shown here come from a man aged 60-69 years with active or convalescent COVID-19.

The chain carries TRBV30 and TRBJ1-1; D is ambiguous. Germline assignment: CDR1 GTSNPN and CDR2 SVGIG (reference sequence). V was cut by 3 bases and J by 1 base, with 6 bases left in between. The CDR3 runs to 12 residues. In DNA, the CDR3 is TGTGCCTGGAGGGCAGGGAACACTGAAGCTTTCTTT. Protein product: CAWRAGNTEAFF.

This rearrangement joins TRBV6-4 to TRBJ2-1; 9 bases match TRBD2. Germline assignment: CDR1 MRHNA and CDR2 SNTAGT. The junction had 8 bases not matched to a gene; V was cut back by 6 bases and J by 2 bases. The CDR3 length is 16 residues. CDR3 in amino acids: CASREESGGPYNEQFF. In nucleotides, the CDR3 is TGTGCCAGCAGAGAAGAAAGCGGGGGGCCCTACAATGAGCAGTTCTTC.

This chain joins TRBV20-1 and TRBJ1-2; D is perhaps TRBD1 (6 bases). CDR3 length: 13 amino acids. V lost 3 bases, J lost 4 bases, and 12 bases lay in between. The germline CDR1 and CDR2 sequences are DFQATT and SNEGSKA (reference sequence). In DNA, the CDR3 is TGCAGTGCTAGTTTGGGGGCGAGCTATGGCTACACCTTC. Protein sequence: CSASLGASYGYTF.

The chain joins TRBV18 to TRBJ2-5; the D is unclear. Trimming removed 5 bases at V and 2 bases at J, with 9 bases between. The CDR3 totals 13 residues. In germline, CDR1 is KGHSH, CDR2 LQKENI. The CDR3 nucleotides read TGTGCCAGCTCATCGGGTCTACAAGAGACCCAGTACTTC. Encoded protein: CASSSGLQETQYF.

The CDR3 is CASSLAGPSYEQYF. DNA for the CDR3: TGTGCCAGCAGCTTAGCGGGCCCCTCCTACGAGCAGTACTTC. V usage is TRBV11-1 and J usage is TRBJ2-7; D gene uncertain. This CDR3 contains 14 residues. Deletions cut 0 bases from V and 0 bases from J, with 6 bases between. Germline V lookup: CDR1 SGHAT, CDR2 FQDESV (reference sequence).

This chain uses TRBV6-4 with TRBJ2-1, with D possibly TRBD1 on 8 matching bases. Looked up from germline, CDR1 is MRHNA and CDR2 is SNTAGT. The CDR3 spans 12 residues. V was shortened by 1 base and J by 15 bases, with 13 bases between the two germline ends. CDR3 region: CASSDFTGGVFF. The CDR3 DNA follows: TGTGCCAGCAGTGACTTTACAGGGGGGGTGTTCTTC.

This chain connects TRBV7-3 to TRBJ2-3, with 10 bases matching TRBD1. This CDR3 has 16 residues. The J segment lost 4 bases and the V segment lost 5 bases, leaving 9 bases of the junction unmatched. CDR1 is SGHTA, CDR2 FQGTGA, per germline. For the CDR3, the DNA is TGTGCCAGCAGCATGGGGACAGGGGTCCGCGCAGATACGCAGTATTTT. The encoded protein is CASSMGTGVRADTQYF.

The chain uses TRBV10-1 and TRBJ2-7, with D tentatively TRBD2 (5 bases). V gave up 0 bases and J gave up 9 bases, with 18 bases separating them. Germline loops: CDR1 WNHNN, CDR2 SYGVQD (reference sequence). The CDR3 has 15 residues. The CDR3 here is CASSESGAAPFGQYF. CDR3 nucleotide sequence: TGCGCCAGCAGTGAGTCGGGAGCGGCCCCTTTCGGGCAGTACTTC.

The chain couples TRBV5-1 to TRBJ2-3, with D perhaps matching TRBD2 (5 bases). CDR1 is SGHRS, CDR2 YFSETQ, per germline. Trimming cost V 6 bases and J 1 base, with 15 bases left between them. CDR3 length equals 15 residues. The CDR3 DNA reads as TGCGCCAGCACCCCGGGGTATTACGGCACAGATACGCAGTATTTT. This sequence encodes CASTPGYYGTDTQYF.

This clone turned up a few times. The chain is built from TRBV28 and TRBJ1-4, with unresolved D. The germline V gene has CDR1 MDHEN and CDR2 SYDVKM. The CDR3 extends over 13 amino acids. V gave up 5 bases and J gave up 8 bases, with 12 bases separating them. The CDR3 reads CASSPQMVEKLFF. The CDR3 DNA is TGTGCCAGCAGTCCCCAGATGGTGGAAAAACTGTTTTTT.

The chain couples TRBV4-1 to TRBJ2-7; D possibly corresponds to TRBD2 (6 bases). CDR1 is MGHRA, CDR2 YSYEKL, per germline. The CDR3 contains 13 residues. V lost 0 bases and J lost 6, with 9 bases in between. CDR3 sequence reads: CASSQDTSSEQYF. The CDR3 nucleotides are TGCGCCAGCAGCCAAGACACTAGCAGCGAGCAGTACTTC.

The chain joins TRBV11-3 to TRBJ2-7; 10 bases agree with TRBD1. The V and J ends lost 5 bases and 3 bases, in that order; junction bases with no gene match: 4. The CDR3 loop spans 14 amino acids. Germline values: CDR1 SGHNT, CDR2 YENEEA. The CDR3 is CASSVGTGDYEQYF. DNA of the CDR3: TGTGCCAGCAGCGTCGGGACAGGGGACTACGAGCAGTACTTC.

This chain joins TRBV19 and TRBJ2-7, with TRBD1 matching over 7 bases. V dropped 5 bases and J dropped 1; count of bases not matched to a gene: 5. Germline CDR1 reads LNHDA; CDR2 reads SQIVND (reference sequence). The CDR3 loop spans 14 amino acids. The CDR3 is CASSLTGDSYEQYF. The CDR3 nucleotides are TGTGCCAGTAGTCTAACAGGGGATTCCTACGAGCAGTACTTC.

The gene calls are TRBV28 and TRBJ2-3; 9 bases agree with TRBD2. J gave up 3 bases and V 7 bases, and 8 bases lay outside the gene matches. Germline loops: CDR1 MDHEN, CDR2 SYDVKM. The CDR3 covers 15 residues. The CDR3 loop reads CASILAGGRTDTQYF. Written as DNA, the CDR3 is TGTGCCAGCATTCTCGCGGGAGGGCGGACAGATACGCAGTATTTT.

The chain is built from TRBV12-3 or TRBV12-4 and TRBJ1-6, with 8 bases identical to TRBD1. The trim removed 5 bases at V and 10 bases at J, leaving 4 bases unmatched. This CDR3 comprises 13 residues. The CDR3 loop is CASSTGGGSPLHF. CDR3 sequence (DNA): TGTGCCAGCAGTACAGGGGGGGGATCACCCCTCCACTTT.

V is TRBV5-4 and J is TRBJ2-7; TRBD2 aligns across 8 bases. Unmatched junction bases numbered 0, after V lost 4 bases and J lost 3 bases. Germline CDR1 and CDR2: SGHNT and YYREEE (reference sequence). This CDR3 spans 12 amino acids. This CDR3 reads CASSREGYEQYF. CDR3 nucleotides: TGTGCCAGCAGCCGGGAGGGCTACGAGCAGTACTTC.

This clone was counted a few times. The chain carries TRBV11-2 and TRBJ2-2; 7 positions match TRBD2. This CDR3 has 16 residues. Germline V gene sequence: CDR1 SGHAT, CDR2 FQNNGV. Unmatched junction bases numbered 7, after V lost 3 bases and J lost 3 bases. CDR3 in DNA: TGTGCCAGCAGCTTTAGGGAGGGGCGGCACACCGGGGAGCTGTTTTTT. Translating it yields CASSFREGRHTGELFF.

V and J are TRBV5-4 and TRBJ2-2, with 8 bases identical to TRBD1. V lost 0 bases and J lost 7; bases outside the gene matches: 2. CDR1 and CDR2 from the germline V gene are SGHNT and YYREEE (reference sequence). CDR3 length: 14 amino acids. The CDR3 coding sequence is TGTGCCAGCAGCTTGGACAGGGGGTACGGGGAGCTGTTTTTT. Its translation is CASSLDRGYGELFF. The full variable domain, completed using reference TRBV5-4 and TRBJ2-2, is ETGVTQSPTHLIKTRGQQVTLRCSSQSGHNTVSWYQQALGQGPQFIFQYYREEENGRGNFPPRFSGLQFPNYSSELNVNALELDDSALYLCASSLDRGYGELFFGEGSRLTVL.

The rearrangement uses TRBV15 and TRBJ2-7; 9 bases agree with TRBD1. The V gene end was trimmed by 3 bases and the J gene end by 4 bases; junction bases not matched to a gene: 7. CDR1 and CDR2 (germline): LNHNV, YYDKDF (reference sequence). The CDR3 is 15 residues long. The CDR3 sequence is CATSSHRGLPYEQYF. Written as DNA, the CDR3 is TGTGCCACCAGCAGCCACAGGGGGCTTCCTTACGAGCAGTACTTC.

The genes are TRBV21-1 and TRBJ2-3; whether TRBD1, the table's D call, matches the DNA was not checked. TRBV21-1 is a known pseudogene. CDR3 length: 16 residues. CDR3 in amino acids: CASSTGKASGTDTQYF. The CDR3 coding sequence is TGTGCCAGCAGCACAGGCAAGGCTTCGGGCACAGATACGCAGTATTTT.

V gene TRBV18 combines with J gene TRBJ1-1; the D is unclear. V was pared by 2 bases and J by 5 bases, with 12 bases between. The CDR3 loop spans 14 amino acids. In germline, CDR1 is KGHSH, CDR2 LQKENI. The CDR3 here is CASSPFPGNTEAFF. The CDR3 DNA sequence: TGTGCCAGCTCACCATTTCCGGGTAATACTGAAGCTTTCTTT.

The chain recombines TRBV2 with TRBJ2-2; no firm D call. Trimming cost V 8 bases and J 2 bases, with 9 bases left between them. The CDR3 extends over 13 amino acids. Germline V lookup: CDR1 SNHLY, CDR2 FYNNEI. Written as DNA, the CDR3 is TGTGCCAGCTTTGGGCGAAACACCGGGGAGCTGTTTTTT. Protein product: CASFGRNTGELFF.

This chain connects TRBV7-9 to TRBJ2-3; 10 bases match TRBD2. This CDR3 contains 16 residues. The V and J ends lost 1 base and 4 bases, in that order; junction bases with no gene match: 5. From germline, CDR1 is SEHNR and CDR2 FQNEAQ (reference sequence). The CDR3 is CASSLVPSGSPDTQYF. The CDR3 bases are TGTGCCAGCAGCTTAGTACCTAGCGGGAGCCCAGATACGCAGTATTTT. The whole variable domain, filled in from reference TRBV7-9 and TRBJ2-3, reads DTGVSQNPRHKITKRGQNVTFRCDPISEHNRLYWYRQTLGQGPEFLTYFQNEAQLEKSRLLSDRFSAERPKGSFSTLEIQRTEQGDSAMYLCASSLVPSGSPDTQYFGPGTRLTVL.

This chain links TRBV5-1 with TRBJ2-7; TRBD2 matches 9 bases. This CDR3 is built from 15 residues. V was clipped by 4 bases and J by 2 bases; unmatched bases: 7. Germline V gene sequence: CDR1 SGHRS, CDR2 YFSETQ. The CDR3 coding sequence is TGCGCCAGCAGCCCGGTGGCGGGAGGGCCCTACGAGCAGTACTTC. This encodes CASSPVAGGPYEQYF.

The V call is TRBV5-4, the J call TRBJ2-2; TRBD2 might be the D (6 bases). Deletions cut 1 base from V and 4 bases from J, with 11 bases between. Looked up from germline, CDR1 is SGHNT and CDR2 is YYREEE (reference sequence). This CDR3 is built from 15 residues. DNA of the CDR3: TGTGCCAGCAGCTTGACTAGCCTAGGCACCGGGGAGCTGTTTTTT. Protein product: CASSLTSLGTGELFF.